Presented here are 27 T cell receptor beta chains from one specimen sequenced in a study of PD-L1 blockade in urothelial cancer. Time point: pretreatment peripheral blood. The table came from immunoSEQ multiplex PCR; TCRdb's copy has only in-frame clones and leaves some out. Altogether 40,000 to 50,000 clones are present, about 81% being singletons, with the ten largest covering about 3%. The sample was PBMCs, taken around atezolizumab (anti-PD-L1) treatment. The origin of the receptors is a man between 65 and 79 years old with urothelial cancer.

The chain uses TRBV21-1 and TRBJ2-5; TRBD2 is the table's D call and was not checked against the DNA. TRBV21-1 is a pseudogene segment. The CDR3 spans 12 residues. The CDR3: CASSTEGETQYF. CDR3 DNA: TGTGCCAGCAGCACCGAGGGAGAGACCCAGTACTTC.

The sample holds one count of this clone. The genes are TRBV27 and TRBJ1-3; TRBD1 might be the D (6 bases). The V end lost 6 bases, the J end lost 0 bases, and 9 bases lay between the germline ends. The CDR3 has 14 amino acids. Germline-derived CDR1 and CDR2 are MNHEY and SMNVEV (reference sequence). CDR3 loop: CASSQGPSGNTIYF. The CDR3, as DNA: TGTGCCAGCAGCCAGGGGCCCTCTGGAAACACCATATATTTT.

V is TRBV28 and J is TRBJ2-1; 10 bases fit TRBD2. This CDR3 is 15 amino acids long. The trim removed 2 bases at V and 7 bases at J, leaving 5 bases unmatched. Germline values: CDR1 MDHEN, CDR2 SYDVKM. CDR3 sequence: CASSLGSGGGNEQFF. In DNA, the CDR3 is TGTGCCAGCAGTTTAGGCAGCGGGGGGGGGAATGAGCAGTTCTTC.

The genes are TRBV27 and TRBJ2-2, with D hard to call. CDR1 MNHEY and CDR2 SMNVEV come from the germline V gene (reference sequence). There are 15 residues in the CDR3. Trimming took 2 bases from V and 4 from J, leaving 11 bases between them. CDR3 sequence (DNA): TGTGCCAGCAGTTTAACAACATCGGGCACCGGGGAGCTGTTTTTT. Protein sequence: CASSLTTSGTGELFF.

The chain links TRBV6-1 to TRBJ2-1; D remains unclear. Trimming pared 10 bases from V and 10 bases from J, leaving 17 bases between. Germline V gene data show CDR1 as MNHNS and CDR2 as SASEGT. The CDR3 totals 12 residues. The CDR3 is CAIKYRGVEQFF. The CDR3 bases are TGTGCCATCAAGTACCGCGGCGTGGAGCAGTTCTTC.

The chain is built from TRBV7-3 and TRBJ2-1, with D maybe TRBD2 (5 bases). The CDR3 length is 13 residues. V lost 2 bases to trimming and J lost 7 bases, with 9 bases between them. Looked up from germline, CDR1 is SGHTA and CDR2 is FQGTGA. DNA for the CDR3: TGTGCCAGCAGCTTAGCGAGAGGGAATGAGCAGTTCTTC. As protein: CASSLARGNEQFF.

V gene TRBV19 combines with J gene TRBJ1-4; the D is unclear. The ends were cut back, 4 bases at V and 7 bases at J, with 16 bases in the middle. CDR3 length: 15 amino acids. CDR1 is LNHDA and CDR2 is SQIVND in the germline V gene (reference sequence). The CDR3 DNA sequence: TGTGCCAGTAGTAAAGACACCACTGGCGGTGAAAAACTGTTTTTT. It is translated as CASSKDTTGGEKLFF.

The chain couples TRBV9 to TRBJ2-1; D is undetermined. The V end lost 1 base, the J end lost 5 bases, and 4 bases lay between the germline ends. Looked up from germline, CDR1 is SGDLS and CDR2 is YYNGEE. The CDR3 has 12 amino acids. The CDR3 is CASSVTDNEQFF. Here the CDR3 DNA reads TGTGCCAGCAGCGTAACGGACAATGAGCAGTTCTTC.

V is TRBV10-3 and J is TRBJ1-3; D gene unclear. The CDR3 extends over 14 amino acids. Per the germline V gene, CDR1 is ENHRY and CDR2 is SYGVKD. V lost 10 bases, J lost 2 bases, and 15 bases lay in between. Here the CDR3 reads CANSGVGAGNTIYF. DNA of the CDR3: TGTGCCAACTCGGGAGTTGGGGCTGGAAACACCATATATTTT.

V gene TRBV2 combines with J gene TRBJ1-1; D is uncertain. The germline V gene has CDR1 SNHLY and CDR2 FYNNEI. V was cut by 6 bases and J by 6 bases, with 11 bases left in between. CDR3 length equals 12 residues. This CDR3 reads CASRLRLAEAFF. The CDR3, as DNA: TGTGCCAGCAGACTGAGGTTAGCTGAAGCTTTCTTT.

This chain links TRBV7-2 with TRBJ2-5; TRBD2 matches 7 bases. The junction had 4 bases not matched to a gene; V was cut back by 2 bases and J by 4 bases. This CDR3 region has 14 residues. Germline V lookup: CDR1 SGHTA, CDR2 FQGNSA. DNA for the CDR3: TGTGCCAGCAGCTTACCAGCGGGGCTAGAGACCCAGTACTTC. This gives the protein CASSLPAGLETQYF.

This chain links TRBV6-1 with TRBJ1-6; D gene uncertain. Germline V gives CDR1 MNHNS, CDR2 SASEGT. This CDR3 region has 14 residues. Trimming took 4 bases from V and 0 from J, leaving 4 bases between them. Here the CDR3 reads CASSGSSYNSPLHF. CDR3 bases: TGTGCCAGCAGTGGGAGCTCCTATAATTCACCCCTCCACTTT.

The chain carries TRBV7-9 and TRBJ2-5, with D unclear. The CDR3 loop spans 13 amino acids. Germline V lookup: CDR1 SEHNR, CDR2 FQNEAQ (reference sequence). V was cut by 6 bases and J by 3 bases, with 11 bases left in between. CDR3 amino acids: CASSLQLKETQYF. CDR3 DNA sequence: TGTGCCAGCAGTCTACAGCTAAAAGAGACCCAGTACTTC.

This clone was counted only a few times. This chain's CDR3 is CASSSTGGVNYGYTF. DNA of the CDR3: TGTGCCAGCAGTAGTACAGGGGGGGTTAACTATGGCTACACCTTC. V and J are TRBV28 and TRBJ1-2; 8 bases agree with TRBD1. V shed 5 bases, J shed 1 base, and the junction held 6 bases outside the gene matches. Germline V gene lookup returns CDR1 MDHEN and CDR2 SYDVKM. This CDR3 has 15 residues.

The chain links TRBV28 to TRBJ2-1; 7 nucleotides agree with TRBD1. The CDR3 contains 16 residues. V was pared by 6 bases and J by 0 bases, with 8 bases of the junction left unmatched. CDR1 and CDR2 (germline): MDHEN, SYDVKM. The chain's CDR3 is CASRGQAPSSYNEQFF. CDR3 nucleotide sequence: TGTGCCAGCAGAGGACAGGCTCCGAGCTCCTACAATGAGCAGTTCTTC.

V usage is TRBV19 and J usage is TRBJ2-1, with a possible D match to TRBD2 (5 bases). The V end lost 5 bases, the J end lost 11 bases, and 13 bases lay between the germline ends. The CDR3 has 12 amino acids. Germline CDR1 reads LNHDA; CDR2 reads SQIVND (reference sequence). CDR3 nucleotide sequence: TGTGCCAGTAGTGAGGGCGGCAGTCAGCAGTTCTTC. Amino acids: CASSEGGSQQFF. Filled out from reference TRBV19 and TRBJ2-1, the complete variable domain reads DGGITQSPKYLFRKEGQNVTLSCEQNLNHDAMYWYRQDPGQGLRLIYYSQIVNDFQKGDIAEGYSVSREKKESFPLTVTSAQKNPTAFYLCASSEGGSQQFFGPGTRLTVL.

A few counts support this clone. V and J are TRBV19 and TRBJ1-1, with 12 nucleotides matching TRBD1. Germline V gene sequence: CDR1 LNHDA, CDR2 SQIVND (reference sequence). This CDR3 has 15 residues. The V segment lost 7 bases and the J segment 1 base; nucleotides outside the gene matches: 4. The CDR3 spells CASTWGQGANTEAFF. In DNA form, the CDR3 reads TGTGCCAGTACGTGGGGACAGGGGGCGAACACTGAAGCTTTCTTT.

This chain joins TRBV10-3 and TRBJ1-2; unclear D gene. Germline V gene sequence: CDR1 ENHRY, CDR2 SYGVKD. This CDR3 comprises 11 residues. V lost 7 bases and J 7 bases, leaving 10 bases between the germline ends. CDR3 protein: CAIKREIGYTF. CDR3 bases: TGTGCCATCAAGAGGGAAATTGGCTACACCTTC.

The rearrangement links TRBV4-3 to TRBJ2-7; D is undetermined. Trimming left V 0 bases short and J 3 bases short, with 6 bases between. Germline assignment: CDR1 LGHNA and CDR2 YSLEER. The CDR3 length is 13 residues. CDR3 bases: TGCGCCAGCAGCCAAGATGTCCACTACGAGCAGTACTTC. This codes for CASSQDVHYEQYF.

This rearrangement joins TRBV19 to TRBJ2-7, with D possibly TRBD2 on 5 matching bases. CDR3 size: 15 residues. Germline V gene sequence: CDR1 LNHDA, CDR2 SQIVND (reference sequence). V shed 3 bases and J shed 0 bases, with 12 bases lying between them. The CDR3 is CASSMLAGNSYEQYF. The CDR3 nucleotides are TGTGCCAGTAGTATGCTTGCGGGCAACTCCTACGAGCAGTACTTC.

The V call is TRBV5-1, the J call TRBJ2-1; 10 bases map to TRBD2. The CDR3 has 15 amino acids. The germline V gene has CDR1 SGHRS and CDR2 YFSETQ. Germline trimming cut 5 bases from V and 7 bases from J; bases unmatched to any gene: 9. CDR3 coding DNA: TGCGCCAGCAGTCCTAGCGGGGGAGGTTTGAATGAGCAGTTCTTC. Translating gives CASSPSGGGLNEQFF.

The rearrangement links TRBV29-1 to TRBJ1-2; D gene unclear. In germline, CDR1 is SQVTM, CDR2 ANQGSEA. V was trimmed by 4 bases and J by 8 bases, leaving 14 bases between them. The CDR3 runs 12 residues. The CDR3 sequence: CSVGSGVGGYTF. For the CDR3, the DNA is TGCAGCGTTGGATCCGGAGTAGGCGGCTACACCTTC.

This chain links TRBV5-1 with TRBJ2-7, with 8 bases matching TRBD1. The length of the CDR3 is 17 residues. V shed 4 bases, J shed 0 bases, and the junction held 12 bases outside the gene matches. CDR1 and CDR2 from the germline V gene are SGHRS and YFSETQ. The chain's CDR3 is CASSLGQGITYSYEQYF. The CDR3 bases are TGCGCCAGCAGCCTAGGACAGGGAATTACCTACTCCTACGAGCAGTACTTC.

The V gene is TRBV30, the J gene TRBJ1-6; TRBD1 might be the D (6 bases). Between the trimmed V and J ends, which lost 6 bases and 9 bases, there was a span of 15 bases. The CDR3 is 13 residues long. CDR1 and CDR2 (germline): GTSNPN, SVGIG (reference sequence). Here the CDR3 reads CACRRGGVSPLHF. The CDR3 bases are TGTGCCTGCCGTAGGGGGGGGGTTTCACCCCTCCACTTT.

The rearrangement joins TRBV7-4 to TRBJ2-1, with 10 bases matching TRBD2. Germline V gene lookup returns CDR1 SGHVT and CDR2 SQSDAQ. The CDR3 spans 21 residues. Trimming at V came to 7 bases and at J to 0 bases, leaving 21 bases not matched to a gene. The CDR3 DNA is TGTGCCAGCATCAATCCCCCCGGGACTAGCGATTCAAGGAGCTCCTACAATGAGCAGTTCTTC. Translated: CASINPPGTSDSRSSYNEQFF. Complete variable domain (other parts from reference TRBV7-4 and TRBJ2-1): GAGVSQSPRYKVAKRGRDVALRCDSISGHVTLYWYRQTLGQGSEVLTYSQSDAQRDKSGRPSGRFSAERPERSVSTLKIQRTEQGDSAVYLCASINPPGTSDSRSSYNEQFFGPGTRLTVL.

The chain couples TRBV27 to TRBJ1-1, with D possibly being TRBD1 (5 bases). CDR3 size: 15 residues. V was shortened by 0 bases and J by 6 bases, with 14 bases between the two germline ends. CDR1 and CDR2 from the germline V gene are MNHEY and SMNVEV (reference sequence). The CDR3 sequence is CASSLSWGGTPEAFF. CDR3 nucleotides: TGTGCCAGCAGTTTATCATGGGGGGGGACGCCTGAAGCTTTCTTT.

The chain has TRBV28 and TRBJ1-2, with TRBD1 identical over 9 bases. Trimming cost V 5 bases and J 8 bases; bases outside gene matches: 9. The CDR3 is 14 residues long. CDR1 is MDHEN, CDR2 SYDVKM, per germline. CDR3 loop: CASSGTGWLGGYTF. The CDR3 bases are TGTGCCAGCAGTGGGACAGGGTGGTTGGGGGGCTACACCTTC.